The 13 T cell receptor beta chains below were found in one sample sequenced in a study of regulatory T cells in long-lasting Graves disease. Assembly of TCR beta libraries relied on iRepertoire HTBI primers together with Arm-PCR of CDR3 regions. In TCRdb, the multiplex PCR reads were re-called with MiXCR into one record per CDR3 protein. The sample lists over 450,000 distinct CDR3 sequences; around 13% were seen once. The time point is: newly diagnosed GD, antithyroid drugs for less than 3 months. The TCR library used RNA extracted from PBMCs. The same specimen was also included in a second study, on T cells in Graves' hyperthyroidism and ophthalmopathy.

Sample: peripheral blood mononuclear cells (PBMCs), taken at new diagnosis, from a patient treated with antithyroid drugs. The source is a woman aged 30 to 39 with Graves disease.

As for this clonotype: This may be a read error: a much more frequent sequence differs by one nucleotide. The V call is TRBV5-6, the J call TRBJ2-1, with 8 bases that match TRBD2. Germline V gene sequence: CDR1 SGHDT, CDR2 YYEEEE. Trimming took 2 bases from V and 3 from J; bases not matched to a gene: 16. The CDR3 spans 19 residues. CDR3 residues: CASSFPTARLASIYNEQFF. The CDR3 nucleotides are TGTGCCAGCAGCTTCCCGACAGCAAGACTAGCGAGCATCTACAATGAGCAGTTCTTC.

V and J are TRBV5-1 and TRBJ2-6; the D gene is possibly TRBD1 (6 bases). This CDR3 comprises 14 residues. Deletions cut 0 bases from V and 5 bases from J, with 6 bases between. Looked up from germline, CDR1 is SGHRS and CDR2 is YFSETQ. CDR3 nucleotides: TGCGCCAGCAGCTTGGGGGACAGGGCCAACGTCCTGACTTTC. This gives the protein CASSLGDRANVLTF.

This clonotype was seen at least ten times. V gene TRBV7-2 combines with J gene TRBJ1-1, with D hard to call. This CDR3 spans 17 amino acids. Looked up from germline, CDR1 is SGHTA and CDR2 is FQGNSA. Trimming took off 5 bases at V and 7 bases at J, with 26 bases between the two ends. Here the CDR3 reads CASSKQNLLFISSEAFF. The CDR3 DNA is TGTGCCAGCAGCAAACAGAACCTTCTATTTATTTCCAGTGAAGCTTTCTTT.

The table lists this clonotype with many counts. The CDR3 reads CATSDKVTGQGSYEQYF. The CDR3 DNA is TGTGCCACCAGTGATAAGGTCACTGGACAGGGTTCCTACGAGCAGTACTTC. The chain is built from TRBV24-1 and TRBJ2-7, with TRBD1 matching over 8 bases. Germline trimming cut 3 bases from V and 1 base from J; bases unmatched to any gene: 10. The length of the CDR3 is 17 residues. Germline V gene lookup returns CDR1 KGHDR and CDR2 SFDVKD.

This clonotype was detected ten times or more. V usage is TRBV12-5 and J usage is TRBJ1-4, with 9 bases identical to TRBD1. Germline CDR1 and CDR2: LGHNT and FRNRAP. V shed 1 base and J 8 bases; nucleotides not matched to a gene: 26. This CDR3 region has 22 residues. The CDR3 DNA sequence: TGTGCTAGTGGTTTGGACATCTTAGCGGACAGGGGATCGCCTCCGGTCAGGGAAAAACTGTTTTTT. This translates into CASGLDILADRGSPPVREKLFF.

Regarding this clonotype: A much larger clone differs by one base, so this may be a read error. The rearrangement uses TRBV27 and TRBJ1-1; D call uncertain. The CDR3 is 15 residues long. Germline V gene sequence: CDR1 MNHEY, CDR2 SMNVEV (reference sequence). As DNA, the CDR3 is TGTACCAGCAGCCGTGATAGAGGAAGAGGGACTGAAGCTTTCTTT. Translated: CTSSRDRGRGTEAFF.

This clonotype has ten or more counts. J is TRBJ1-4 and V is TRBV12-3 or TRBV12-4, with D perhaps TRBD1 (6 bases). CDR3 length: 14 amino acids. V lost 5 bases, J lost 4 bases, and 11 bases lay in between. The CDR3 is CASSPTGINEKLFF. CDR3 coding DNA: TGTGCCAGCAGTCCTACAGGGATTAATGAAAAACTGTTTTTT.

This clonotype was recorded at least ten times. CDR3 sequence: CASSLEWGQGFLNTEAFF. As DNA, the CDR3 is TGTGCCAGCAGCTTAGAGTGGGGACAGGGCTTCTTGAACACTGAAGCTTTCTTT. The rearrangement uses TRBV11-3 and TRBJ1-1, with 9 bases fitting TRBD1. V was clipped by 0 bases and J by 0 bases; unmatched bases: 8. CDR3 length: 18 residues. Germline assignment: CDR1 SGHNT and CDR2 YENEEA.

The sample holds many counts of this clonotype. The chain is built from TRBV9 and TRBJ2-1; 10 positions match TRBD1. This CDR3 has 16 residues. Trimming cost V 4 bases and J 6 bases; bases outside gene matches: 10. Germline CDR1 and CDR2: SGDLS and YYNGEE. The CDR3 spells CASSRSTGGGGNEQFF. The CDR3 DNA sequence: TGTGCCAGCAGCCGATCGACAGGGGGCGGTGGCAATGAGCAGTTCTTC.

A few counts support this clonotype. This rearrangement joins TRBV5-1 to TRBJ2-5; 7 bases line up with TRBD2. CDR3 length equals 16 residues. V trimming: 0 bases; J trimming: 5 bases; junction bases outside the gene matches: 10. CDR1 and CDR2 (germline): SGHRS, YFSETQ. This CDR3 reads CASSLEPAGRWETQYF. In nucleotides, the CDR3 is TGCGCCAGCAGCTTGGAACCAGCGGGAAGGTGGGAGACCCAGTACTTC.

The chain uses TRBV5-4 and TRBJ2-3; 10 bases line up with TRBD2. CDR3 length: 15 residues. After removal of 6 bases from V and 4 bases from J, the junction contained 8 bases not matched to a gene. Germline loops: CDR1 SGHNT, CDR2 YYREEE (reference sequence). The CDR3 coding sequence is TGTGCCAGCACAACAGGGACTAGCGTTGCAGATACGCAGTATTTT. The encoded protein is CASTTGTSVADTQYF.

The V gene is TRBV9, the J gene TRBJ2-1, with 8 bases that match TRBD2. The junction had 5 bases not matched to a gene; V was cut back by 7 bases and J by 2 bases. The CDR3 has 14 residues. Per germline, CDR1 SGDLS and CDR2 YYNGEE. This CDR3 is CASAPAGAYNEQFF. CDR3 sequence (DNA): TGTGCCAGCGCACCAGCGGGAGCCTACAATGAGCAGTTCTTC.

About this clonotype: With a far larger clone one base away, a read error is the likely cause. The chain joins TRBV11-2 to TRBJ2-3, with D perhaps matching TRBD1 (6 bases). TRBJ2-7 matches the DNA end more closely, so the J call is doubtful. This CDR3 is built from 13 residues. Germline V gene sequence: CDR1 SGHAT, CDR2 FQNNGV. CDR3 amino acids: CASSFRPGDEQYF. As DNA, the CDR3 is TGTGCCAGCAGCTTTAGACCAGGGGATGAGCAGTACTTC.